This is a list of T cell receptor beta chains from one sample in a study of blood T cell repertoires in COVID-19. Method: immunoSEQ multiplex PCR; TCRdb's copy keeps in-frame clones and lacks some. This sample has approximately 430,000 clones, with 80% to 90% found just once. Input material: peripheral blood. These receptors were obtained from a woman aged 25 to 39 with active or convalescent COVID-19. CDR3s include the opening cysteine and the closing phenylalanine or tryptophan. The D gene is left open where the match is weak. Part of the rows lack a size; the others show once, few, many or a class for expanded clones.

J	size	V	D	DNA	CDR3
TRBJ2-1	-	TRBV11-2	TRBD2	TGTGCCAGCAGCTTAGTCACCGGGGGGAATGAGCAGTTCTTC	CASSLVTGGNEQFF
TRBJ2-5	-	TRBV2	TRBD2	TGTGCCAGCAGTGAAAGGAGGTCTAGCGGGGGCCAAGAGACCCAGTACTTC	CASSERRSSGGQETQYF
TRBJ1-2	-	TRBV2	-	TGTGCCAGAGGACAGATTATTACTAACTATGGCTACACCTTC	CARGQIITNYGYTF
TRBJ2-1	-	TRBV25-1	TRBD2	TGTGCCAGCAGGCTCGGGGCGGGGGACAATGAGCAGTTCTTC	CASRLGAGDNEQFF
TRBJ2-7	once	TRBV21-1	-	TGTGCCAGCAGCCCGAGAGGGAGACTAGCGGGAGGGCGTCCCCGCTTC	CASSPRGRLAGGRPRF
TRBJ2-2	-	TRBV7-2	TRBD2	TGTGCCAGCAGCTTGACTAGCGGGAGTTCCGGGGAGCTGTTTTTT	CASSLTSGSSGELFF
TRBJ1-5	few	TRBV28	-	TGTGCCAGCAGGCCCTTGTGGGGGGTCAGGAAACAGCCCCAGCATTTT	CASRPLWGVRKQPQHF
TRBJ1-2	-	TRBV27	TRBD1	TGTGCCAGCGGGTGGACAGGGGGTGAGGGCTACACCTTC	CASGWTGGEGYTF
TRBJ2-2	-	TRBV3-1/TRBV3-2	-	TGTGCCAGCAGTGACCACAGGTTCGACACCGGGGAGCTGTTTTTT	CASSDHRFDTGELFF
TRBJ2-3	-	TRBV4-2	-	TGTGCCAGCAGCCGCGGAGCAGGGTTTGGCACAGATACGCAGTATTTT	CASSRGAGFGTDTQYF
TRBJ1-1	-	TRBV18	-	TGTGCCAGCTCACCTCTAGCCGAGAACACTGAAGCTTTCTTT	CASSPLAENTEAFF
TRBJ2-5	many	TRBV7-8	TRBD2	TGTGCCAGCAGCTTAGACCCCACCGGACTAGTGGCGGAGACCCAGTACTTC	CASSLDPTGLVAETQYF
TRBJ1-5	-	TRBV6-1	-	TGTGCCAGCAGTGACAGGGTGGGTCAGCCCCAGCATTTT	CASSDRVGQPQHF
TRBJ1-2	-	TRBV5-6	TRBD1	TGTGCCAGCAGCTCCCTGACAGGGAACTATGGCTACACCTTC	CASSSLTGNYGYTF
TRBJ1-2	-	TRBV30	-	TGTGCCTGGAGTAAGGCCCCCGGAGGGTCGGGCTACACCTTC	CAWSKAPGGSGYTF
TRBJ2-1	once	TRBV19	-	TGTGCCAGTAGTGGACTCCCTTTATACAATGAGCAGTTCTTC	CASSGLPLYNEQFF
TRBJ1-1	-	TRBV5-5	-	TGTGCCAGCAGCTTGGAGTGGGCGCGGAACACTGAAGCTTTCTTT	CASSLEWARNTEAFF
TRBJ2-1	-	TRBV6-4	TRBD2	TGTGCCAGCAGTGCAGGACTAGCGGGAGTCAACGAGCAGTTCTTC	CASSAGLAGVNEQFF
TRBJ2-7	-	TRBV18	TRBD1	TGTGCCAGCTCACCCTTCGACAGGGGAGTATTGCACGAGCAGTACTTC	CASSPFDRGVLHEQYF
TRBJ2-1	-	TRBV5-1	-	TGCGCCAGCAGCCTCCCAACTGATGAGCAGTTCTTC	CASSLPTDEQFF
TRBJ2-5	-	TRBV4-1	-	TGCGCCAGCAGCCAAGCGGTGCGCGGGGCAGAGACCCAGTACTTC	CASSQAVRGAETQYF
TRBJ2-1	-	TRBV11-3	-	TGTGCCAGCAGCCCAGCCCGGGGGTTTAGTGAGCAGTTCTTC	CASSPARGFSEQFF
TRBJ1-2	-	TRBV12-3/TRBV12-4	-	TGTGCCAGCAGTTTTGCAGAACACGTTGGCTACACCTTC	CASSFAEHVGYTF
TRBJ2-7	-	TRBV6-5	-	TGTGCCAGCAGTTATAGGCAGGGGCACGAGCAGTACTTC	CASSYRQGHEQYF
TRBJ2-5	-	TRBV5-4	TRBD1	TGTGCCAGCAGCCCCAGGGGACAGTGGGAGACCCAGTACTTC	CASSPRGQWETQYF
TRBJ2-2	-	TRBV29-1	-	TGCAGCGTTGAAGAGACACCTCCGAACACCGGGGAGCTGTTTTTT	CSVEETPPNTGELFF
TRBJ1-3	few	TRBV5-6	-	TGTGCCAGCAGCCGAATGGGGGCTGAGGCTGGAAACACCATATATTTT	CASSRMGAEAGNTIYF
TRBJ2-3	once	TRBV20-1	-	TGCAGTGCTAGTGGGAAGCGGAGCTCCACAGATACGCAGTATTTT	CSASGKRSSTDTQYF
TRBJ1-1	-	TRBV3-1/TRBV3-2	TRBD1	TGTGCCAGCAGCTCGTACTACAGGGGAGTAGGCACTGAAGCTTTCTTT	CASSSYYRGVGTEAFF
TRBJ1-2	-	TRBV28	-	TGTGCCAGCAGGGAACGGACAAGCACCTATGGCTACACCTTC	CASRERTSTYGYTF
TRBJ2-1	-	TRBV7-9	TRBD2	TGTGCCAGCGGATGGTTACTAGCGGGAGAGTACAATGAGCAGTTCTTC	CASGWLLAGEYNEQFF
TRBJ1-6	many	TRBV7-9	TRBD1	TGTGCCAGCAGCCTCGGACAGGGCATTATCGATTCACCCCTCCACTTT	CASSLGQGIIDSPLHF
TRBJ1-1	few	TRBV5-6	-	TGTGCCAGCAGCTTATCCGGGTTGATCACTGAAGCTTTCTTT	CASSLSGLITEAFF
TRBJ2-7	-	TRBV6-6	TRBD2	TGTGCCAGCACCTCACCCGGGACTAGCGGGGGGTACGTGCAGTACTTC	CASTSPGTSGGYVQYF
TRBJ1-1	-	TRBV10-3	-	TGTGCCATCAGTGATGTGGGGCGGGACGCTGAAGCTTTCTTT	CAISDVGRDAEAFF
TRBJ2-1	few	TRBV10-3	-	TGTGCCATCAGTGAAGAGAGCGGTTACTCCTACAATGAGCAGTTCTTC	CAISEESGYSYNEQFF